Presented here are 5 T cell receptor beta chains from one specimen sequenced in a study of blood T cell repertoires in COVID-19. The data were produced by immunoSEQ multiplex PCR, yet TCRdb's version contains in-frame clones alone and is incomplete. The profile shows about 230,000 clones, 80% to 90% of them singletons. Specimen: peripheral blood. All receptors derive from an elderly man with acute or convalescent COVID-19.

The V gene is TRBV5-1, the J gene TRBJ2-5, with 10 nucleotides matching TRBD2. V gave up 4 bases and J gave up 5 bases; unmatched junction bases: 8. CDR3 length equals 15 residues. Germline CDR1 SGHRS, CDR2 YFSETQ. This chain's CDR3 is CASSPAAGGWETQYF. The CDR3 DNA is TGCGCCAGCAGCCCTGCAGCGGGAGGGTGGGAGACCCAGTACTTC.

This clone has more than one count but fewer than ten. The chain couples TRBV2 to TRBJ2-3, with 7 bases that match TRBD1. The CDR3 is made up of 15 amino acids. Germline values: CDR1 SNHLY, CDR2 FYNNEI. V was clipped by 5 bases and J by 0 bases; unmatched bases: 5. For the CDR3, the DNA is TGTGCCAGCAGTTCCGGGACAGCGAGCACAGATACGCAGTATTTT. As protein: CASSSGTASTDTQYF.

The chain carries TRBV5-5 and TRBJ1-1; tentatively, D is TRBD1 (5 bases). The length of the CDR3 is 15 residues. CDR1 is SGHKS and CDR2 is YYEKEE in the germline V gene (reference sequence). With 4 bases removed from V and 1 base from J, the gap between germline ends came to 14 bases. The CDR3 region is CASSPLVGGNTEAFF. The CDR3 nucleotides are TGTGCCAGCAGCCCACTTGTGGGGGGGAACACTGAAGCTTTCTTT.

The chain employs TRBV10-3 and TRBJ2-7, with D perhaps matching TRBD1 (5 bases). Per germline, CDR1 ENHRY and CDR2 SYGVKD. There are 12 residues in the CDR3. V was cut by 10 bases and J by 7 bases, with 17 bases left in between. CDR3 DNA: TGTGCCAGCTGGGGCCCGTCGTATGAGCAGTACTTC. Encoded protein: CASWGPSYEQYF.

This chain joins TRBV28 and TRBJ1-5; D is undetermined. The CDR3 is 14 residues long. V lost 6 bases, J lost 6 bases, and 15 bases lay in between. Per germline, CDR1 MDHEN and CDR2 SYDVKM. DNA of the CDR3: TGTGCCAGCAGAGGAGGGAAAACCCTTCAGCCCCAGCATTTT. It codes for CASRGGKTLQPQHF.